This TCR beta chain was observed in a study of OX40 agonist ivuxolimab in advanced cancers. Study information: Recorded diagnoses for dose-escalation patients were hepatocellular carcinoma, melanoma, renal cell or head and neck cancer. Those enrolled were roughly 80% male, with a mean age of approximately 60 years and ages from about 20 to 90. Study-level results: The expanded peripheral T cells' antigen specificity was not determined. Low normalized T-cell clonal expansion also characterized some of the nonresponders.

Measured with immunoSEQ multiplex PCR; TCRdb has only the in-frame clones, and not every one. The sample holds approximately 100,000 clones; just over 90% are singletons and the top ten take 0.5% to 0.65%. This clone was observed once. Its antigen is currently unknown. CDR3 length: 13 amino acids. Trimming stripped 0 bases from V and 5 bases from J, with 6 bases between. Germline V CDR1 and CDR2: MNHEY, SMNVEV (reference sequence). The TCR sequence derives from an adult with an advanced solid tumor such as melanoma, head and neck, liver or kidney cancer. The sequencing used CD4+ or CD8+ T cells sorted from blood, collected in a trial of the OX40 agonist ivuxolimab. The rearrangement uses TRBV27 and TRBJ2-3, with a weak D call TRBD2 (6 bases). In DNA form, the CDR3 reads TGTGCCAGCAGTTTATCCGGGAGAGATACGCAGTATTTT. Encoded protein: CASSLSGRDTQYF.